The rows below give T cell receptor beta chains drawn from one sample of a study of PD-L1 blockade in urothelial cancer. TCRdb keeps only in-frame clones here, not all; method: immunoSEQ multiplex PCR. The data hold about 48,000 clones, with roughly 80% observed a single time. The sequencing used PBMCs, collected around atezolizumab (anti-PD-L1) treatment. The receptors were gathered from a man between 70 and 80 years old with urothelial cancer. Both conserved end residues are part of each CDR3. A D gene is named only where the DNA matches it firmly. Clone size appears in some rows only: once, few, many, or a class for an expanded clone.

V	J	size	D	DNA	CDR3
TRBV6-5	TRBJ1-2	few	TRBD1	TGTGCCAGCAGTTCCAGGACAGGGGGCGCGTGGGGCTACACCTTC	CASSSRTGGAWGYTF
TRBV5-1	TRBJ2-2	-	-	TGCGCCAGCAGGATCCCAGGAAACGGGGAGCTGTTTTTT	CASRIPGNGELFF
TRBV5-6	TRBJ2-7	-	TRBD1	TGTGCCAGCAGCAACCGGGACAGACAATCCTACGAGCAGTACTTC	CASSNRDRQSYEQYF
TRBV21-1	TRBJ2-1	-	-	TGTGCCAGCAGCAAAGATGCCGGGTGCCCCTACAATGAGCAGTTCTTC	CASSKDAGCPYNEQFF
TRBV7-2	TRBJ2-3	-	TRBD2	TGTGCCAGCAGCACGACTAGCGGGAGCACAGATACGCAGTATTTT	CASSTTSGSTDTQYF
TRBV9	TRBJ2-2	once	-	TGTGCCAGCAGGAGCGAACCAGGGGACGGGGAGCTGTTTTTT	CASRSEPGDGELFF
TRBV6-6	TRBJ2-1	-	TRBD2	TGTGCCAGCAGTTACCCCGGGACTAGCGGATCTCAGTTCTTC	CASSYPGTSGSQFF
TRBV2	TRBJ2-3	-	TRBD2	TGTGCCAGCAGCGCAGCGCGTAATAGCGGGAGGGCCGATACGCAGTATTTT	CASSAARNSGRADTQYF
TRBV5-1	TRBJ1-1	-	TRBD1	TGCGCCAGCAGCTTGTACGGGACAGGGAGGAACACTGAAGCTTTCTTT	CASSLYGTGRNTEAFF
TRBV5-1	TRBJ2-1	once	TRBD1	TGCGCCAGCAGCCTAGGACAGGGGCCCAATGAGCAGTTCTTC	CASSLGQGPNEQFF
TRBV6-5	TRBJ2-7	-	-	TGTGCCAGCTCGGGGGACTCCTACGAGCAGTACTTC	CASSGDSYEQYF
TRBV10-3	TRBJ1-1	-	TRBD1	TGTGCCATTTGGACAGGGAACACTGAAGCTTTCTTT	CAIWTGNTEAFF
TRBV6-5	TRBJ1-1	-	-	TGTGCCAGCAGTTACTCTAGCAGGGCGAACACTGAAGCTTTCTTT	CASSYSSRANTEAFF
TRBV28	TRBJ2-2	-	TRBD1	TGTGCCAGTGATGCGGGACAGGGGAGGACCGGGGAGCTGTTTTTT	CASDAGQGRTGELFF
TRBV11-3	TRBJ2-2	once	-	TGTGCCAGCAGCCCAGGAGGGGACACCGGGGAGCTGTTTTTT	CASSPGGDTGELFF
TRBV5-1	TRBJ2-1	-	-	TGCGCCAGCAGCTTGGATACGGACAATGAGCAGTTCTTC	CASSLDTDNEQFF
TRBV4-2	TRBJ1-5	-	-	TGTGCCAGCAGCCAAGCCTCGGACAAGACGGGGGAGTGGATAGCGGATCAGCCCCAGCATTTT	CASSQASDKTGEWIADQPQHF
TRBV6-5	TRBJ2-7	-	-	TGTGCCAGCAGTTACGACGGAGAATCCTACGAGCAGTACTTC	CASSYDGESYEQYF
TRBV28	TRBJ2-7	-	-	TGTGCCAGCAGTTTATTACCTAAGGGGTCCTACGAGCAGTACTTC	CASSLLPKGSYEQYF
TRBV4-2	TRBJ2-3	-	TRBD2	TGTGCCAGCAGCCTCGAACTAGCGGGAGGCACAGATACGCAGTATTTT	CASSLELAGGTDTQYF
TRBV28	TRBJ1-2	-	-	TGTGCCAGCAGTTTACCCGGACAGAACTATGGCTACACCTTC	CASSLPGQNYGYTF
TRBV19	TRBJ2-7	once	TRBD1	TGTGCCAGTAATGGTGGGACAGACTCCTACGAGCAGTACTTC	CASNGGTDSYEQYF
TRBV5-1	TRBJ2-3	once	TRBD1	TGCGCCAGCAGCTTGATGACAGGGGCGACAGATACGCAGTATTTT	CASSLMTGATDTQYF
TRBV11-3	TRBJ2-1	once	TRBD2	TGTGCCAGCAGCTTAGCCCTTCCTGGCGGGAGGGCCGCTGAGCAGTTCTTC	CASSLALPGGRAAEQFF
TRBV30	TRBJ2-1	-	-	TGTGCCTGGAGAGGGGGGGCGCGTGAGCAGTTCTTC	CAWRGGAREQFF
TRBV27	TRBJ1-1	-	-	TGTGCCAGCAGCACCCACGACAGATTTGCTGAAGCTTTCTTT	CASSTHDRFAEAFF
TRBV2	TRBJ1-2	-	-	TGTGCCAGCAGCCCACTAGGCAAGAGTGACACCTTC	CASSPLGKSDTF
TRBV19	TRBJ1-1	few	-	TGTGCCAGTAGTATCTCGGTGAACACTGAAGCTTTCTTT	CASSISVNTEAFF
TRBV10-3	TRBJ2-7	-	-	TGTGCCATCAGTGATGACGAGGGAAGCTGGTCCGAGCAGTACTTC	CAISDDEGSWSEQYF
TRBV28	TRBJ2-7	-	-	TGTGCCAGCACCTCACTAAGGGGGCAGTACTTC	CASTSLRGQYF
TRBV4-1	TRBJ2-6	-	-	TGCGCCAGCAGCCAATGGATCGCTCCCGGGGGCTCTGGGGCCAACGTCCTGACTTTC	CASSQWIAPGGSGANVLTF
TRBV5-1	TRBJ2-7	few	-	TGCGCCAGCAGCTTGGGTAGCCGTAACGAGCAGTACTTC	CASSLGSRNEQYF
TRBV30	TRBJ2-1	-	-	TGTGCCTGGAGTGACGCGGGTTACAATGAGCAGTTCTTC	CAWSDAGYNEQFF
TRBV7-2	TRBJ1-2	-	TRBD1	TGTGCCAGCAGCCCGAACAGGGGGTGGTACACCTTC	CASSPNRGWYTF
TRBV27	TRBJ2-1	-	-	TGTGCCAGCAGTCAAACCACAGACAATGAGCAGTTCTTC	CASSQTTDNEQFF
TRBV6-5	TRBJ2-1	-	TRBD1	TGTGCCAGCCGCACAGGGGAAGACTACAATGAGCAGTTCTTC	CASRTGEDYNEQFF
TRBV18	TRBJ1-1	-	-	TGTGCCAGCTCACCGAATAGACTGTCTAACACTGAAGCTTTCTTT	CASSPNRLSNTEAFF
TRBV28	TRBJ1-2	-	-	TGTGCCACCCAAGACAGTTTCTATGGCTACACCTTC	CATQDSFYGYTF
TRBV27	TRBJ2-7	-	TRBD2	TGTGCCAGCTATGGACTAGCGGGAGGGGACACCTACGAGCAGTACTTC	CASYGLAGGDTYEQYF
TRBV19	TRBJ2-3	-	TRBD2	TGTGCCAGTAGTACTAGCGGGAGGGCCCTCACAGATACGCAGTATTTT	CASSTSGRALTDTQYF
TRBV19	TRBJ2-3	-	TRBD1	TGTGCCAGTAGTGCCCGGACAGGGCAGCCTAGCACAGATACGCAGTATTTT	CASSARTGQPSTDTQYF
TRBV5-1	TRBJ2-1	-	TRBD2	TGCGCCAGCAGCTGGGATAGCGGGAGCAAGGAGCAGTTCTTC	CASSWDSGSKEQFF
TRBV12-5	TRBJ2-1	-	-	TGTGCTAGTGAGGAGGGTATAGGGACCTATACCCGGAAGCAGTTCTTC	CASEEGIGTYTRKQFF
TRBV6-4	TRBJ2-1	-	-	TGTGCCAGCAGTGACTCGCCAGGCTCCTACAATGAGCAGTTCTTC	CASSDSPGSYNEQFF
TRBV9	TRBJ1-3	-	TRBD1	TGTGCCAGCAGCGTAGGAGACAGGGGAATACTCCCCTCTGGAAACACCATATATTTT	CASSVGDRGILPSGNTIYF
TRBV6-4	TRBJ2-2	-	TRBD2	TGTGCCAGCAGTGCGGGAGGGCCCGGGGAGCTGTTTTTT	CASSAGGPGELFF
TRBV5-1	TRBJ1-2	-	TRBD1	TGCGCCAGCAGCGCAGGGGGTGGCTATGGCTACACCTTC	CASSAGGGYGYTF
TRBV6-1	TRBJ1-2	-	TRBD1	TGTGCCAGCAGTCTGTGGACAGGGTCATCGGATGGCTACACCTTC	CASSLWTGSSDGYTF
TRBV9	TRBJ2-7	-	-	TGTGCCAGCAGCTCCCGGGAGAGTTCCTACGAGCAGTACTTC	CASSSRESSYEQYF
TRBV29-1	TRBJ2-7	-	TRBD2	TGCAGCGTTGGCGGCCTAGCGGGTCCCTCCTACGAGCAGTACTTC	CSVGGLAGPSYEQYF